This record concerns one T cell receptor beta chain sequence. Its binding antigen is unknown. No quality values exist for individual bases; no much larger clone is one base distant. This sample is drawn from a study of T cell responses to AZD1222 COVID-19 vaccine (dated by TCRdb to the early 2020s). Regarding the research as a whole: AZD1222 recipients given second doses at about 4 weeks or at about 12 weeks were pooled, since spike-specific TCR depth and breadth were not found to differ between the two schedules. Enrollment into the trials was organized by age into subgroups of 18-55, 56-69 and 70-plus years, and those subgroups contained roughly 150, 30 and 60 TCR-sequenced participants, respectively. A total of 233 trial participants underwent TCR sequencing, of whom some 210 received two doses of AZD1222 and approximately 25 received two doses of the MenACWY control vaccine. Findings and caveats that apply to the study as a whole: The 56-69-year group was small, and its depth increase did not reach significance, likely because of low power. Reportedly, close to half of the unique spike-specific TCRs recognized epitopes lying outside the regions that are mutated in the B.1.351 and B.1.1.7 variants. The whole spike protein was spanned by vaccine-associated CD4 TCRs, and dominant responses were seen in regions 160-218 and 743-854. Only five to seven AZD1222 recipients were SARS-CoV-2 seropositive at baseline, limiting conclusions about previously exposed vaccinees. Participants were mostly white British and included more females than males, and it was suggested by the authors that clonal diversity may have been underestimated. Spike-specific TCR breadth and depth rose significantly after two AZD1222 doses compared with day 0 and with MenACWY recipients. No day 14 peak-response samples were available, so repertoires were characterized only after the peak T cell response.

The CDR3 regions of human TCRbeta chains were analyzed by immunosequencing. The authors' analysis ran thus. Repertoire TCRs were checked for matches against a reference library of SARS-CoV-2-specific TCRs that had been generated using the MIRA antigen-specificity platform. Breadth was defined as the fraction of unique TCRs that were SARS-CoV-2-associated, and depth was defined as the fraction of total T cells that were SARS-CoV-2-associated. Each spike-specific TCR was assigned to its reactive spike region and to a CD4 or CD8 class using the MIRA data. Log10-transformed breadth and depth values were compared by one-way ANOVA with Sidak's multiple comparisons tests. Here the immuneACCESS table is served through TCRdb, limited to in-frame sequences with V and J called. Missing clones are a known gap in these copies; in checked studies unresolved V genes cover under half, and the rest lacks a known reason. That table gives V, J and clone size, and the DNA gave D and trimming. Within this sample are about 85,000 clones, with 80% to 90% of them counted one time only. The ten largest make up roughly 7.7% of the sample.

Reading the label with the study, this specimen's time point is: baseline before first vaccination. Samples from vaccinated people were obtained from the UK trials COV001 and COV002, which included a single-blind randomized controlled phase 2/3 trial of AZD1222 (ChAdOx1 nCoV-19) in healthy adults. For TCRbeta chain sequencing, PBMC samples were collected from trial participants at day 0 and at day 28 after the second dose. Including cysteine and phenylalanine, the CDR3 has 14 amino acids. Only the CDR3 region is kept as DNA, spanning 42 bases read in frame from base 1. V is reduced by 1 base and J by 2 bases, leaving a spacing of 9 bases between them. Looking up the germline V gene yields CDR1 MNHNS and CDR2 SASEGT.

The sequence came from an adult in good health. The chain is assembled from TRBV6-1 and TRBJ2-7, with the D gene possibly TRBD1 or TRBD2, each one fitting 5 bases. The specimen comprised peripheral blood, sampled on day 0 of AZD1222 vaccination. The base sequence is TGTGCCAGCAGTGAAGGGGGGAGAGCCTACGAGCAGTACTTC. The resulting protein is CASSEGGRAYEQYF.